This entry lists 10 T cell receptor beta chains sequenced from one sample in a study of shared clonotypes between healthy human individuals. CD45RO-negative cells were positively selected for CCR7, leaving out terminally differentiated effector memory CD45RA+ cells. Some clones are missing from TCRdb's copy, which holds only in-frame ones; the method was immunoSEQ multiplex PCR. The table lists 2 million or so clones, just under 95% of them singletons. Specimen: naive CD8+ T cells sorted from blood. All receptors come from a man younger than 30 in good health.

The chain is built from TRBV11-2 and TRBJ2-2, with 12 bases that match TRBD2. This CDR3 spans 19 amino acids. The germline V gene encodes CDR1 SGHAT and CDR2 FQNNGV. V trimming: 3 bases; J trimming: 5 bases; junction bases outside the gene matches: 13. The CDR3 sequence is CASSFWGLAGGPGTGELFF. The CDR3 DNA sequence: TGTGCCAGCAGCTTTTGGGGCCTAGCGGGAGGGCCTGGAACCGGGGAGCTGTTTTTT.

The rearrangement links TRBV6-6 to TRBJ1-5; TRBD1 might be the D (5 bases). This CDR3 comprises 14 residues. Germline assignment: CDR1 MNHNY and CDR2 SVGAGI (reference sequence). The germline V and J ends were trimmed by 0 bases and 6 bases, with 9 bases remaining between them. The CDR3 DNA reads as TGTGCCAGCAGTTACTCGGGGGTGAGTCAGCCCCAGCATTTT. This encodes CASSYSGVSQPQHF.

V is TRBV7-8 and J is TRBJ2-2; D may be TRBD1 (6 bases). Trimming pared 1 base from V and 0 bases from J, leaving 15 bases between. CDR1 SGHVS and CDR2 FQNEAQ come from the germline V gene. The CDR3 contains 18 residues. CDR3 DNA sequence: TGTGCCAGCAGCTTAGAAGGAAGAACAGGGACGAACACCGGGGAGCTGTTTTTT. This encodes CASSLEGRTGTNTGELFF.

The CDR3 nucleotides read TGTGCCAGCAGTCTACAGGGCCACGAGCAGTACTTC. It codes for CASSLQGHEQYF. The V and J genes are TRBV27 and TRBJ2-7; D perhaps matches TRBD1 (6 bases). The CDR3 sequence is 12 residues long. With 5 bases removed from V and 5 bases from J, the gap between germline ends came to 10 bases. Germline-derived CDR1 and CDR2 are MNHEY and SMNVEV (reference sequence).

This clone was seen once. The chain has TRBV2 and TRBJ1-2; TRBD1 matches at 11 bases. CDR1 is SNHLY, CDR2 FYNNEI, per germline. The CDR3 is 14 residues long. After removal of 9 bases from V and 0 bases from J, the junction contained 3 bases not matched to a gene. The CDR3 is CARGTGGTNYGYTF. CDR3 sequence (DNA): TGTGCCAGGGGGACAGGGGGAACTAACTATGGCTACACCTTC.

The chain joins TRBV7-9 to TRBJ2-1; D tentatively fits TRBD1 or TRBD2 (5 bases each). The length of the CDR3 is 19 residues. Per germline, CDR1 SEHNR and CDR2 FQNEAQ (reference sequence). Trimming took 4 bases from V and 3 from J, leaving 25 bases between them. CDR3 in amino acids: CASSSRWDDASYFYNEQFF. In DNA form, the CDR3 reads TGTGCCAGCAGCTCACGATGGGACGATGCTAGCTATTTCTACAATGAGCAGTTCTTC.

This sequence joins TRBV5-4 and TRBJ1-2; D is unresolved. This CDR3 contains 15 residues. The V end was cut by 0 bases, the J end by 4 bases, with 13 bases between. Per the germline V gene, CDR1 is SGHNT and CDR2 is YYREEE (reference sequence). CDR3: CASSLVGGSGYGYTF. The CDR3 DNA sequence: TGTGCCAGCAGCTTGGTGGGAGGGTCGGGCTATGGCTACACCTTC.

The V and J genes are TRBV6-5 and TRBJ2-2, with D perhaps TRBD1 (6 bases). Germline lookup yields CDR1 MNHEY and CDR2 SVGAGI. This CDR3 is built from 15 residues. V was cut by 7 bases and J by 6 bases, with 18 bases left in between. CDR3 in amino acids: CASTVTGTMSGELFF. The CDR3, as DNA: TGTGCCAGCACCGTGACAGGCACTATGTCCGGGGAGCTGTTTTTT.

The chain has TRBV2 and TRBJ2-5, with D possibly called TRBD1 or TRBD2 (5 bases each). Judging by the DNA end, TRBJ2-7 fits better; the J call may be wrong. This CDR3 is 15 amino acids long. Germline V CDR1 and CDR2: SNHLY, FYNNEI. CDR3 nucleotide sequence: TGTGCCAGCAGTGACCCCGGGACGGCTTCCTACGAGCAGTACTTC. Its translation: CASSDPGTASYEQYF.

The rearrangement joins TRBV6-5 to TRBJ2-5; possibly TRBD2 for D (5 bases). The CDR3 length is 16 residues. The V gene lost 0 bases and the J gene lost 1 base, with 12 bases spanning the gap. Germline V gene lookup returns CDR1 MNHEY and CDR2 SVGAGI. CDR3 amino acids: CASSYSERNPQETQYF. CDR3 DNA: TGTGCCAGCAGTTACTCGGAGCGGAACCCCCAAGAGACCCAGTACTTC.